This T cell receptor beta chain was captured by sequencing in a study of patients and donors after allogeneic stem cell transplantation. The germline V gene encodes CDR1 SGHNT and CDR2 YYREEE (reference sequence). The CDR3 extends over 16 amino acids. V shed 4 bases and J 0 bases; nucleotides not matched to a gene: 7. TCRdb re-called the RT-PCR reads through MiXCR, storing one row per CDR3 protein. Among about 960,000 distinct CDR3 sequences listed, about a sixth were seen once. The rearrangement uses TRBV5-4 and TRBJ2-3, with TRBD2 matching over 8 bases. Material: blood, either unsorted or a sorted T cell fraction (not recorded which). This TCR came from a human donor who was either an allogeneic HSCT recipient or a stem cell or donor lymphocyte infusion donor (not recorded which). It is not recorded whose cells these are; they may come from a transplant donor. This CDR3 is CASSPPGTRSTDTQYF. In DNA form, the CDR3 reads TGTGCCAGCAGCCCGCCCGGGACTAGGAGCACAGATACGCAGTATTTT. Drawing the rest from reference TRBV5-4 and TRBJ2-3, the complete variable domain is ETGVTQSPTHLIKTRGQQVTLRCSSQSGHNTVSWYQQALGQGPQFIFQYYREEENGRGNFPPRFSGLQFPNYSSELNVNALELDDSALYLCASSPPGTRSTDTQYFGPGTRLTVL.